Listed below are T cell receptor beta chains from one sample, sequenced in a study of a mutant IDH1 vaccine in newly diagnosed glioma. No antigen has been identified for these receptors. Profiling relied on immunoSEQ multiplex PCR, and the TCRdb table lists in-frame clones only, not all of them. The table includes about 56,000 clones, more than 75% detected once. The input for sequencing was PBMCs, taken from a glioma patient whose treatment included an IDH1 peptide vaccine. The receptors here all came from a man aged 35-49 years with glioma. Both conserved end residues are trimmed from each CDR3. The order of the fields is V gene, clone size, CDR3 protein. Only some rows state a clone size, as once, few, many or a class for expanded clones.

TRBV27 | - | ASGRNARGSNQPQH
TRBV2 | - | ASSPDRRQNNEQF
TRBV14 | - | ASSQGSGAGHGYT
TRBV5-1 | - | ASSLGGGAEAF
TRBV18 | - | ASSPSTGAGYT
TRBV15 | - | ATSRDFQGEAF
TRBV7-2 | once | ASSPRTGGSYEQY
TRBV10-3 | - | AISGTAYGYT
TRBV5-1 | once | ASSLALASETQY
TRBV9 | - | ASSVAGGQIDSNQPQH
TRBV20-1 | - | SAIDTEAF
TRBV19 | - | ASRKNRENTEAF
TRBV29-1 | - | SAFPGRAYNEQF
TRBV5-1 | - | ASSLAPGATTDTQY
TRBV5-1 | few | ASSFGSGRTSYNEQF
TRBV4-3 | once | ASSFGQGASGANVLT
TRBV14 | - | ASGATIEGGLGDYEQY
TRBV28 | - | ASSLTTTGAGNTIY
TRBV2 | - | ASRDSGSGEKLF
TRBV6-5 | - | ASSTTRGQPQH
TRBV15 | once | ATSRAFLAGGHEQY
TRBV4-2 | - | ASSVQGQDTDTQY
TRBV25-1 | - | ASRYKGVLAYEQY
TRBV2 | - | ASSPRDRVLDTQY
TRBV7-6 | - | ASSLEPAGAPYNEQF
TRBV5-1 | - | ATREGRINYGYT
TRBV4-2 | - | ASSRGTGPDSPLH
TRBV7-9 | - | ASTPPDGQETQY
TRBV5-4 | - | ASSSRETQY
TRBV6-1 | - | ASSRLPGSLRYT
TRBV6-1 | - | ASLQGSPYEQY
TRBV6-5 | - | ASSYSLRSKGYT
TRBV18 | - | ASSPLGAGGSSYEQY